Listed here are 2 T cell receptor beta chains from one sample, sequenced in a study of control samples from healthy donors and cancer patients. Generated by immunoSEQ multiplex PCR, the TCRdb table keeps only in-frame clones and is missing some. The table includes some 110,000 clones, more than 85% detected once. Sequenced material: blood. The receptor set was obtained from a man aged 25-40 years in good health.

The rearrangement uses TRBV7-2 and TRBJ1-2, with TRBD1 as a possible D gene (5 bases). CDR1 and CDR2 (germline): SGHTA, FQGNSA. V was shortened by 5 bases and J by 4 bases, with 11 bases between the two germline ends. This CDR3 spans 13 amino acids. The CDR3 nucleotides are TGTGCCAGCAGCCTCGGGGCCGCCTATGGCTACACCTTC. This gives the protein CASSLGAAYGYTF.

V is TRBV28 and J is TRBJ1-1; no clear D. V lost 3 bases to trimming and J lost 7 bases, with 9 bases between them. This CDR3 is 12 amino acids long. Germline V gene lookup returns CDR1 MDHEN and CDR2 SYDVKM. CDR3 DNA: TGTGCCAGCAGTTTGATTTACAGTGAAGCTTTCTTT. The encoded protein is CASSLIYSEAFF.